The clone carrying this T cell receptor (beta chain) turned up a few times. Its specificity is not known. The conserved phenylalanine or tryptophan normally closing the CDR3 is absent here, so this likely arose from a read error. The library was built for alpha chains, so this beta chain is an off-target read and its size means little. The data were obtained in a study of spatial heterogeneity in lung cancer. This CDR3 comprises 15 residues. Germline V CDR1 and CDR2: KGHSY, FQNENV. Trimming cost V 6 bases and J 5 bases, with 17 bases left between them. Study-level results: The authors estimated that approximately 7.3% of tumor T cells were covered for alpha chains and around 12% for beta chains. It was found that expanded intratumoral alpha and beta TCR counts tracked tumor mutation counts.

Time point reported: sample taken at primary tumor resection. The donors, 70 or so patients with untreated early-stage non-small cell lung cancer, provided the samples. Unsorted whole RNA from tumor, nontumor lung or frozen PBMC underwent sequencing. TCRdb used MiXCR to reprocess the 5' RACE reads, holding one entry per CDR3 protein. This sample has 3,500 to 4,000 distinct CDR3 sequences; 9.4% occur once, and the top ten carry 28%. The starting material was lung tumor tissue, obtained at surgery. The TCR originated in a male donor with early-stage non-small cell lung cancer. The rearrangement joins TRBV16 to TRBJ1-5, with a tentative D call TRBD1 (5 bases). The CDR3 is CASSRSGAGDQPQHS. CDR3 nucleotides: TGTGCCAGCAGTCGAAGCGGGGCCGGTGATCAGCCCCAGCATTCT.